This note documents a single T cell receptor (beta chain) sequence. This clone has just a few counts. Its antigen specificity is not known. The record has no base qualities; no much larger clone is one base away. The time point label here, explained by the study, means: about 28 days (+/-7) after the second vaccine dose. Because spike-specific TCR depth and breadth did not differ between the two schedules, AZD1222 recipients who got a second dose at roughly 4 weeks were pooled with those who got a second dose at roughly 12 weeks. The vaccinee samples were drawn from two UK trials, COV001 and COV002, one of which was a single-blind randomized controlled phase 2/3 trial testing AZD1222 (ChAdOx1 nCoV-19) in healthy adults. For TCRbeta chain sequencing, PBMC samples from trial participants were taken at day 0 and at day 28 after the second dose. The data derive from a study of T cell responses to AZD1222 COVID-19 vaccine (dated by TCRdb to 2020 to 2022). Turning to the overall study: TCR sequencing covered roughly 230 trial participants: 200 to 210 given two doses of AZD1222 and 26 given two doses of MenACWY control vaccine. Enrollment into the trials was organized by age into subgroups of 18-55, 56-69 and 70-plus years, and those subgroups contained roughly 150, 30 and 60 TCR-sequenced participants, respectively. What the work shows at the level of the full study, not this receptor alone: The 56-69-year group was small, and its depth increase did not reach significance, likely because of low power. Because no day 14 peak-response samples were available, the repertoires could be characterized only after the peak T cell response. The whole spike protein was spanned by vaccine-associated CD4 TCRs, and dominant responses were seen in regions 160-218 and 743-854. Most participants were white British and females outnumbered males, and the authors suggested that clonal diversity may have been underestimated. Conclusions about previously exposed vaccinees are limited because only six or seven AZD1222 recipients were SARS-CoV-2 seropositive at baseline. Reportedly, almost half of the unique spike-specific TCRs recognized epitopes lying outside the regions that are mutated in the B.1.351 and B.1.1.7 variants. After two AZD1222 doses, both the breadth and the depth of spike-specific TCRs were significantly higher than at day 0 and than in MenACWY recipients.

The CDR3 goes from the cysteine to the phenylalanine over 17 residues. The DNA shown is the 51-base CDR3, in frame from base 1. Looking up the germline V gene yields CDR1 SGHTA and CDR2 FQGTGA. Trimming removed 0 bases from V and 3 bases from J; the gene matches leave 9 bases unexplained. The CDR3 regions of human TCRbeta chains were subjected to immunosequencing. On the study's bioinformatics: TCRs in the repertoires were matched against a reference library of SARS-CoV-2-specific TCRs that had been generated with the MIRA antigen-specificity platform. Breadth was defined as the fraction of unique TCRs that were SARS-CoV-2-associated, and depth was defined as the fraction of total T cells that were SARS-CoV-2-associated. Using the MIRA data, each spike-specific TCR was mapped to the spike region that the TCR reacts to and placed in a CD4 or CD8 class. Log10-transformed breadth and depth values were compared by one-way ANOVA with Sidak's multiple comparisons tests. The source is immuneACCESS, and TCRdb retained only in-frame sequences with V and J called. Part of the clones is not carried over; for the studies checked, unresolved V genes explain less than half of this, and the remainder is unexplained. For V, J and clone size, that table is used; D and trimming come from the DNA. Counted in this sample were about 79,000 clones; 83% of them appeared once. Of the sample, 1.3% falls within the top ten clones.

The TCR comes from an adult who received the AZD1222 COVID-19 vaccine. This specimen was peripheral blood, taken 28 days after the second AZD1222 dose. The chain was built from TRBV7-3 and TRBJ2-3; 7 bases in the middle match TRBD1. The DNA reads TGTGCCAGCAGCTTAACTACCCGACAGGGTTCGACAGATACGCAGTATTTT. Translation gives CASSLTTRQGSTDTQYF. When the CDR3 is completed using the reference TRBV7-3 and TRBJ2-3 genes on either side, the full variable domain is GAGVSQTPSNKVTEKGKYVELRCDPISGHTALYWYRQSLGQGPEFLIYFQGTGAADDSGLPNDRFFAVRPEGSVSTLKIQRTERGDSAVYLCASSLTTRQGSTDTQYFGPGTRLTVL.